This is a list of T cell receptor beta chains from one sample in a study of blood T cell repertoires in COVID-19. Method: immunoSEQ multiplex PCR; TCRdb's copy keeps in-frame clones and lacks some. The profile shows around 150,000 clones, roughly 88% of them singletons. The source material was peripheral blood. The receptors originated from a man in his sixties with active or convalescent COVID-19. Both conserved end residues are part of each CDR3. Fields, in order: V gene, J gene, CDR3 protein.

V gene: TRBV28
J gene: TRBJ1-5
CDR3 protein: CASSTDIRNQPQHF

V gene: TRBV18
J gene: TRBJ1-4
CDR3 protein: CASSPNSPNEKLFF

V gene: TRBV4-2
J gene: TRBJ2-2
CDR3 protein: CASSYGGVEGPGELFF

V gene: TRBV29-1
J gene: TRBJ1-2
CDR3 protein: CSVEPQGRNYGYTF

V gene: TRBV9
J gene: TRBJ1-1
CDR3 protein: CASSAQGQNTEAFF

V gene: TRBV5-1
J gene: TRBJ1-1
CDR3 protein: CASSPGTGSTEAFF

V gene: TRBV6-5
J gene: TRBJ2-3
CDR3 protein: CASSYRTGGFVYF

V gene: TRBV7-9
J gene: TRBJ2-1
CDR3 protein: CASTISQGLGEQFF

V gene: TRBV6-1
J gene: TRBJ2-7
CDR3 protein: CASSERQGNQYF

V gene: TRBV7-9
J gene: TRBJ2-5
CDR3 protein: CASSLEGTVFTTQYF

V gene: TRBV20-1
J gene: TRBJ2-1
CDR3 protein: CSASGHGTSGTGGQFF

V gene: TRBV28
J gene: TRBJ2-5
CDR3 protein: CASNLAGLQETQYF

V gene: TRBV18
J gene: TRBJ2-6
CDR3 protein: CASLPQGLAGLTISGANVLTF

V gene: TRBV30
J gene: TRBJ2-7
CDR3 protein: CAFLPRDRGYEQYF

V gene: TRBV7-3
J gene: TRBJ1-5
CDR3 protein: CASSLTGGDNQPQHF

V gene: TRBV2
J gene: TRBJ2-7
CDR3 protein: CASSDRRSYEQYF

V gene: TRBV15
J gene: TRBJ1-5
CDR3 protein: CATSRDRTGLQPQHF

V gene: TRBV9
J gene: TRBJ1-1
CDR3 protein: CASSVGVLSTEAFF

V gene: TRBV29-1
J gene: TRBJ2-5
CDR3 protein: CSVEGLSQETQYF

V gene: TRBV28
J gene: TRBJ1-5
CDR3 protein: CASSLVGVRAFGQPQHF

V gene: TRBV6-5
J gene: TRBJ2-6
CDR3 protein: CASRKGSGANVLTF

V gene: TRBV6-5
J gene: TRBJ1-5
CDR3 protein: CASSGRTGDNQPQHF

V gene: TRBV14
J gene: TRBJ2-5
CDR3 protein: CASRAGRTWETQYF

V gene: TRBV7-7
J gene: TRBJ2-5
CDR3 protein: CASSPGTGAVETQYF

V gene: TRBV15
J gene: TRBJ2-7
CDR3 protein: CATSRVLADFSYEQYF

V gene: TRBV27
J gene: TRBJ1-5
CDR3 protein: CASQQYYRDREQPQHF

V gene: TRBV10-2
J gene: TRBJ2-3
CDR3 protein: CASTTSGRLDTQYF

V gene: TRBV5-1
J gene: TRBJ2-5
CDR3 protein: CASSLWGTPQETQYF

V gene: TRBV3-1/TRBV3-2
J gene: TRBJ2-7
CDR3 protein: CASSQASGSYEQYF

V gene: TRBV6-5
J gene: TRBJ1-5
CDR3 protein: CASTPTPGGQPQHF

V gene: TRBV2
J gene: TRBJ1-4
CDR3 protein: CASRRGQGASNEKLFF

V gene: TRBV6-5
J gene: .
CDR3 protein: CASSPPGLAAYEQYF

V gene: TRBV27
J gene: TRBJ2-1
CDR3 protein: CASSLSAGGWSSYNEQFF

V gene: TRBV6-5
J gene: TRBJ2-3
CDR3 protein: CASSYSRQDTQYF

V gene: TRBV19
J gene: TRBJ2-3
CDR3 protein: CASSPGASGSHTDTQYF

V gene: TRBV19
J gene: TRBJ1-4
CDR3 protein: CASSIGDRGSHEKLFF

V gene: TRBV28
J gene: TRBJ1-4
CDR3 protein: CASKKGRGREKLFF

V gene: TRBV28
J gene: TRBJ2-3
CDR3 protein: CASSLSPQGSDTQYF

V gene: TRBV6-5
J gene: TRBJ2-7
CDR3 protein: CASSLHNGEQYF

V gene: TRBV6-5
J gene: TRBJ2-7
CDR3 protein: CASSLGGATYEQYF

V gene: TRBV6-5
J gene: TRBJ1-5
CDR3 protein: CAGGVGHQPQHF

V gene: TRBV9
J gene: TRBJ2-7
CDR3 protein: CASSREHGAYEQYF

V gene: TRBV7-9
J gene: TRBJ2-4
CDR3 protein: CASSSGDALAKNIQYF

V gene: TRBV11-1
J gene: TRBJ2-3
CDR3 protein: CASSQIAGGLTDTQYF

V gene: TRBV15
J gene: TRBJ2-5
CDR3 protein: CATSRGQLQETQYF

V gene: TRBV2
J gene: TRBJ1-2
CDR3 protein: CASSGGRAYGYTF

V gene: TRBV19
J gene: TRBJ2-4
CDR3 protein: CASSSRDRGIAKNIQYF

V gene: TRBV5-1
J gene: TRBJ2-5
CDR3 protein: CASSSRQGRETQYF

V gene: TRBV9
J gene: TRBJ2-6
CDR3 protein: CASSARSAGANVLTF

V gene: TRBV29-1
J gene: TRBJ1-2
CDR3 protein: CSVEQTGGIRGYTF

V gene: TRBV28
J gene: TRBJ2-3
CDR3 protein: CASSSLAGGRTDTQYF

V gene: TRBV12-3/TRBV12-4
J gene: TRBJ1-4
CDR3 protein: CASRPTGNEKLFF

V gene: TRBV6-2/TRBV6-3
J gene: TRBJ2-1
CDR3 protein: CASRYRGDEQFF

V gene: TRBV5-8
J gene: TRBJ2-3
CDR3 protein: CASAEGRLAGYSADTQYF

V gene: TRBV7-6
J gene: TRBJ2-1
CDR3 protein: CASSFGLPGGTSGKFSYNEQFF

V gene: TRBV6-2/TRBV6-3
J gene: TRBJ2-4
CDR3 protein: CASSNPRGGLAKNIQYF

V gene: TRBV19
J gene: TRBJ1-2
CDR3 protein: CASRTGTGYGYTF